The subject of this entry is one T cell receptor beta chain. The sample originates from a study of blood T cell repertoires in COVID-19. As for the study in general: Acute and convalescent COVID-19 samples came from the United States, Italy and Spain. The analysed material was cDNA or gDNA that came from T cells, B-cell-depleted T cells, or PBMCs.

The CDR3 covers 15 residues. Trimming shortened V by 2 bases and J by 2 bases, and 11 bases separated the two germline ends. Germline values: CDR1 SGDLS, CDR2 YYNGEE. Profiled with immunoSEQ multiplex PCR; TCRdb holds only in-frame clones, not every one. The repertoire consists of roughly 250,000 clones, with 75% to 90% occurring once and the leading ten covering 2.5% to 4%. The age range of participants was 18 to 89 years, with residence in under 25 US areas. Self-reported history from a screening survey and questionnaire set each donor's cohort. Material: PBMCs or T cells enriched from blood (not recorded which). This rearrangement joins TRBV9 to TRBJ1-5; unclear D gene. The receptor comes from a woman aged 40 to 50 who had been exposed to COVID-19. The CDR3 region has the DNA TGTGCCAGCAGCGTCGGGGTATCGCGCAATCAGCCCCAGCATTTT. Translated: CASSVGVSRNQPQHF.